The rows below give T cell receptor beta chains drawn from one sample of a study of shared clonotypes between healthy human individuals. TCRdb's copy holds only in-frame clones and misses some; the assay was immunoSEQ multiplex PCR. The sample has around 450,000 clones, roughly 80% seen once. The specimen was PBMCs. These receptors came from a woman aged 40 to 50 in good health. Some clones in this sample may be carry-over from other donors' samples. The CDR3 runs from the conserved cysteine through the conserved F or W. A D gene is named only where the DNA matches it firmly. Clone size is not always given. Where it is, it says once, few, many or a class for expanded clones.

J gene,D gene,clone size,V gene,CDR3 protein,CDR3 DNA
TRBJ1-1,.,.,TRBV9,CASSPGPNVEAFF,TGTGCCAGCAGCCCAGGCCCAAATGTGGAAGCTTTCTTT
TRBJ1-5,.,once,TRBV28,CASSLTGRGNQPQHF,TGTGCCAGCAGCCTAACAGGGCGCGGTAATCAGCCCCAGCATTTT
TRBJ2-7,.,.,TRBV18,CASSPQVGEGSYEQYF,TGTGCCAGCTCACCCCAGGTGGGCGAGGGGTCCTACGAGCAGTACTTC
TRBJ2-7,TRBD1,.,TRBV2,CASSEQGVSYEQYF,TGTGCCAGCAGTGAACAGGGGGTATCCTACGAGCAGTACTTC
TRBJ2-3,.,.,TRBV28,CASSGQSTDTQYF,TGTGCCAGCTCCGGACAGTCCACAGATACGCAGTATTTT
TRBJ2-6,.,once,TRBV28,CASNKPGLRFAGANVLTF,TGTGCCAGCAATAAACCCGGACTCCGCTTCGCTGGGGCCAACGTCCTGACTTTC
TRBJ1-2,.,.,TRBV2,CASSEMMDLDGYTF,TGTGCCAGCAGTGAAATGATGGACCTAGATGGCTACACCTTC
TRBJ1-2,.,.,TRBV7-2,CASSFPRVDSYGYTF,TGTGCCAGCAGCTTCCCCAGGGTCGATAGCTATGGCTACACCTTC
TRBJ2-1,TRBD2,.,TRBV7-9,CASSLGLAGHNEQFF,TGTGCCAGCAGCTTAGGCCTAGCGGGGCACAATGAGCAGTTCTTC
TRBJ2-5,.,once,TRBV7-2,CASSLLFSSETQYF,TGTGCCAGCAGCTTATTGTTTAGTAGCGAGACCCAGTACTTC
TRBJ1-4,.,.,TRBV4-1,CASSQEGRVYEKLFF,TGCGCCAGCAGCCAAGAGGGCAGGGTTTATGAAAAACTGTTTTTT
TRBJ1-1,.,.,TRBV9,CASSVGTANTEAFF,TGTGCCAGCAGCGTAGGGACAGCGAATACTGAAGCTTTCTTT
TRBJ1-5,TRBD1,.,TRBV28,CASSPPGGLGNQPQHF,TGTGCCAGCAGCCCCCCAGGGGGCCTTGGCAATCAGCCCCAGCATTTT
TRBJ2-1,.,.,TRBV5-1,CASRLYNEQFF,TGCGCCAGCAGACTCTACAATGAGCAGTTCTTC
TRBJ1-4,.,.,TRBV28,CASSLRQEINEKLFF,TGTGCCAGCAGTCTCCGACAGGAGATTAATGAAAAACTGTTTTTT
TRBJ2-2,.,once,TRBV5-1,CASSLSGSGELFF,TGCGCCAGCAGCTTGTCAGGGTCCGGGGAGCTGTTTTTT
TRBJ2-1,TRBD1,.,TRBV13,CASSLGLSRGEQFF,TGTGCCAGCAGCTTAGGCCTATCCAGGGGGGAGCAGTTCTTC
TRBJ2-7,TRBD2,.,TRBV5-1,CASSLAGTSGEQYF,TGCGCCAGCAGCTTGGCCGGGACTAGCGGCGAGCAGTACTTC
TRBJ2-7,TRBD2,.,TRBV28,CASSLARLAGGFDEQYF,TGTGCCAGCAGTTTGGCCCGACTAGCGGGAGGATTTGACGAGCAGTACTTC
TRBJ2-2,.,.,TRBV5-4,CASSPTRGRELFF,TGTGCCAGCAGCCCCACTAGAGGGAGGGAGCTGTTTTTT
TRBJ2-2,TRBD1,.,TRBV2,CASMTPDRVPGELFF,TGTGCCAGCATGACCCCAGACAGGGTCCCCGGGGAGCTGTTTTTT
TRBJ1-4,.,.,TRBV7-2,CASSLGTTWGEKLFF,TGTGCCAGCAGCTTAGGGACAACGTGGGGTGAAAAACTGTTTTTT
TRBJ1-1,.,.,TRBV7-7,CASSPLGRNTEAFF,TGTGCCAGCAGCCCCCTGGGGAGGAACACTGAAGCTTTCTTT
TRBJ2-7,TRBD2,.,TRBV2,CASSDVGGSGEQYF,TGTGCCAGCAGTGACGTGGGCGGGAGTGGCGAGCAGTACTTC
TRBJ2-3,.,.,TRBV9,CASSPTLTVSDTQYF,TGTGCCAGCAGCCCGACCCTGACAGTTTCAGATACGCAGTATTTT
TRBJ2-7,.,.,TRBV19,CASSIRAWGYEQYF,TGTGCCAGTAGTATTCGGGCTTGGGGATACGAGCAGTACTTC
TRBJ2-2,TRBD1,.,TRBV7-9,CASSWDRDRGNTGELFF,TGTGCCAGCAGCTGGGACCGGGACAGGGGGAACACCGGGGAGCTGTTTTTT
TRBJ1-4,.,.,TRBV5-5,CASSTPVGATNEKLFF,TGTGCCAGCAGCACTCCAGTGGGCGCAACTAATGAAAAACTGTTTTTT
TRBJ2-3,TRBD2,.,TRBV7-8,CASSLVWLAGGPDTQYF,TGTGCCAGCAGCTTAGTCTGGTTGGCGGGAGGACCAGATACGCAGTATTTT
TRBJ1-5,TRBD1,.,TRBV2,CASSDRTGHQPQHF,TGTGCCAGCAGTGACCGGACAGGTCATCAGCCCCAGCATTTT
TRBJ1-2,.,.,TRBV29-1,CSVEKGYGYTF,TGCAGCGTTGAAAAGGGATATGGCTACACCTTC
TRBJ2-7,.,.,TRBV9,CASSGGDEQYF,TGTGCCAGCAGCGGGGGAGACGAGCAGTACTTC
TRBJ2-5,.,.,TRBV7-2,CASSPSSGEETQYF,TGTGCCAGCAGCCCTAGCTCCGGGGAAGAGACCCAGTACTTC
TRBJ2-6,.,.,TRBV11-3,CASSLGPSGANVLTF,TGTGCCAGCAGCTTGGGCCCATCTGGGGCCAACGTCCTGACTTTC
TRBJ2-1,TRBD1,.,TRBV28,CASNPGQGAGNEQFF,TGTGCCAGCAATCCGGGACAGGGGGCAGGTAATGAGCAGTTCTTC
TRBJ2-7,.,.,TRBV27,CASSLRGIAYEQYF,TGTGCCAGCAGTTTACGGGGTATTGCCTACGAGCAGTACTTC
TRBJ1-3,.,.,TRBV5-6,CASSLGRNSGNTIYF,TGTGCCAGCAGCTTAGGACGGAACTCTGGAAACACCATATATTTT
TRBJ1-2,TRBD1,.,TRBV14,CASSPRTGDGYTF,TGTGCCAGCAGCCCACGGACAGGGGATGGCTACACCTTC
TRBJ2-1,.,.,TRBV11-2,CASSLDRFNEQFF,TGTGCCAGCAGCTTAGATCGGTTCAATGAGCAGTTCTTC
TRBJ1-1,.,.,TRBV28,CASRAAGGENTEAFF,TGTGCCAGCAGGGCCGCGGGGGGCGAAAACACTGAAGCTTTCTTT
TRBJ1-2,.,.,TRBV10-2,CASSEWQAGNGYTF,TGCGCCAGCAGTGAGTGGCAGGCCGGGAATGGCTACACCTTC
TRBJ1-2,.,.,TRBV9,CASSASPGTEYGYTF,TGTGCCAGCAGCGCGTCACCCGGGACGGAATATGGCTACACCTTC
TRBJ2-7,.,.,TRBV7-6,CASSLMLGGEQYF,TGTGCCAGCAGCTTAATGCTCGGAGGTGAGCAGTACTTC
TRBJ2-3,.,once,TRBV7-6,CASSLAPGGTDTQYF,TGTGCCAGCAGCTTAGCTCCTGGTGGCACAGATACGCAGTATTTT
TRBJ1-5,TRBD1,.,TRBV7-9,CASSSGQAAGSNQPQHF,TGTGCCAGCAGCTCGGGACAGGCCGCGGGTAGCAATCAGCCCCAGCATTTT